A selection of T cell receptor beta chains follows, all from one sample in a study of radiotherapy plus CTLA-4 blockade in lung cancer. Assay used: immunoSEQ multiplex PCR; TCRdb lists only in-frame clones, some missing. The sample comprises about 88,000 clones, about two thirds of which are singletons, and over 12% rests with the top ten. Sample: peripheral blood, taken from a patient treated with radiotherapy plus ipilimumab. The receptors here all came from a human donor with non-small cell lung cancer that progressed on radiotherapy plus ipilimumab. Both conserved end residues are part of each CDR3. The D gene is left open where the match is weak. The size field is filled for only some rows; it gives once, few, many or a size class.

TRBJ2-1 | 13 | - | - | TRBV6-1 | TGTGCCAGCATCCCGCCAGGTTTGGATGAGCAGTTCTTC | CASIPPGLDEQFF
TRBJ2-7 | 14 | - | few | TRBV9 | TGTGCCAGCAGCGTAGAAGGACGGTCGGCCGAGCAGTACTTC | CASSVEGRSAEQYF
TRBJ2-1 | 16 | - | - | TRBV5-1 | TGCGCCAGCAGGACGGGACTCCCGAGCTCCTACAATGAGCAGTTCTTC | CASRTGLPSSYNEQFF
TRBJ1-4 | 15 | - | - | TRBV19 | TGTGCCAGTAGTACCCAGGGGAATACTAATGAAAAACTGTTTTTT | CASSTQGNTNEKLFF
TRBJ2-4 | 15 | - | - | TRBV19 | TGTGCCAGTAGTCCCAGGGGTCTAGCCAAAAACATTCAGTACTTC | CASSPRGLAKNIQYF
TRBJ2-1 | 17 | TRBD1 | - | TRBV4-3 | TGCGCCAGCAGCCAAGATCGGGACAGGGCGTACTACAATGAGCAGTTCTTC | CASSQDRDRAYYNEQFF
TRBJ2-7 | 15 | - | - | TRBV2 | TGTGCCAGCAGAACGGCCGAGACAACGTTCGGGGAGCAGTACTTC | CASRTAETTFGEQYF
TRBJ2-3 | 11 | - | - | TRBV10-3 | TGTGCCATCAGTGAAGAAGATACGCAGTATTTT | CAISEEDTQYF
TRBJ2-5 | 14 | - | - | TRBV29-1 | TGCAGCGTTGGTCACAGGGTGGCGCAAGAGACCCAGTACTTC | CSVGHRVAQETQYF
TRBJ2-3 | 13 | - | few | TRBV11-2 | TGTGCCAGCAGCTTAGGGGACGTAAATGCGCAGTATTTT | CASSLGDVNAQYF
TRBJ2-7 | 13 | TRBD1 | few | TRBV29-1 | TGCAGCGTGAGGGGACAGGCTTCCTACGAGCAGTACTTC | CSVRGQASYEQYF
TRBJ1-6 | 14 | - | - | TRBV30 | TGTGCCTGGAGTCTCACAGGAGGGAATTCACCCCTCCACTTT | CAWSLTGGNSPLHF
TRBJ1-1 | 18 | - | - | TRBV4-3 | TGCGCCAGCAGCCAAGATTTGGGGTGGGAGGCCCTGAACACTGAAGCTTTCTTT | CASSQDLGWEALNTEAFF
TRBJ2-3 | 14 | - | - | TRBV5-1 | TGCGCCAGCAGCTTGTACCAGGGAACAGATACGCAGTATTTT | CASSLYQGTDTQYF
TRBJ1-3 | 15 | - | - | TRBV28 | TGTGCCAGCAGGCCCCCCCCCGGGTTCGGAAACACCATATATTTT | CASRPPPGFGNTIYF
TRBJ2-6 | 17 | - | - | TRBV28 | TGTGCCAGCACCATGTCCAGGACGGGCCCTGGGGCCAACGTCCTGACTTTC | CASTMSRTGPGANVLTF
TRBJ2-5 | 13 | - | - | TRBV5-4 | TGTGCCAGCAGCTGGGGCAGGGAAGAGACCCAGTACTTC | CASSWGREETQYF
TRBJ2-7 | 15 | TRBD2 | - | TRBV2 | TGTGCCAGCACTCCGGGTAGCGGGGCCTCCTACGAGCAGTACTTC | CASTPGSGASYEQYF
TRBJ1-1 | 15 | - | - | TRBV5-1 | TGCGCCAGCAGCTTTTACACACAGGCGAACACTGAAGCTTTCTTT | CASSFYTQANTEAFF
TRBJ2-2 | 11 | - | - | TRBV14 | TGTGCCAGCAGCTTCACCGGGGAGCTGTTTTTT | CASSFTGELFF
TRBJ2-3 | 15 | TRBD2 | - | TRBV7-6 | TGTGCCAGCAGCCCCGGGGGGACCAGCACAGATACGCAGTATTTT | CASSPGGTSTDTQYF
TRBJ2-7 | 14 | - | - | TRBV5-6 | TGTGCCAGCCAAAAGGTTGGGGGTTTAAACGAGCAGTACTTC | CASQKVGGLNEQYF
TRBJ1-2 | 13 | - | - | TRBV7-3 | TGTGCCAGCAGCTACGGGGGGAAGGATGGCTACACCTTC | CASSYGGKDGYTF
TRBJ2-1 | 16 | TRBD2 | - | TRBV30 | TGTGCCTGGAGTGTACTAGCGGGGGCCCCCTACAATGAGCAGTTCTTC | CAWSVLAGAPYNEQFF
TRBJ2-5 | 14 | - | - | TRBV28 | TGTGCCAGCAGTCCCCTAGTGAACCAAGAGACCCAGTACTTC | CASSPLVNQETQYF
TRBJ2-1 | 15 | TRBD2 | - | TRBV19 | TGTGCCAGTAGTATTAGCGGGGGCTCCTACAATGAGCAGTTCTTC | CASSISGGSYNEQFF
TRBJ1-4 | 14 | TRBD1 | few | TRBV4-1 | TGCGCCAGCAGTTCCGGGACAGGGGGTGAAAAACTGTTTTTT | CASSSGTGGEKLFF
TRBJ1-6 | 13 | - | few | TRBV7-2 | TGTGCCAGCAGTACGGACCGGAGGGAACCCCTCCACTTT | CASSTDRREPLHF
TRBJ2-5 | 13 | - | - | TRBV7-8 | TGTGCCAGCAGCTTAGGGGTGGCAGAGACCCAGTACTTC | CASSLGVAETQYF
TRBJ1-5 | 16 | - | - | TRBV18 | TGTGCCAGCTCACCACCTGGCAGGAGTAGCAATCAGCCCCAGCATTTT | CASSPPGRSSNQPQHF
TRBJ2-1 | 15 | - | - | TRBV28 | TGTGCCAGCGGGCTTATGTTGTTAGGGTATGTTGAGCAGTTCTTC | CASGLMLLGYVEQFF
TRBJ2-2 | 16 | - | - | TRBV5-4 | TGTGCCAGCAGCTTGGATCCTGGGGGTAGCGCCGGGGAGCTGTTTTTT | CASSLDPGGSAGELFF
TRBJ2-3 | 16 | - | - | TRBV19 | TGTGCCAGTAGTCCAGCGGTAAGGGTCGGAACAGATACGCAGTATTTT | CASSPAVRVGTDTQYF
TRBJ1-1 | 15 | - | - | TRBV11-2 | TGTGCCAGCAGCTTAGGGGGAGGGGGGAACACTGAAGCTTTCTTT | CASSLGGGGNTEAFF
TRBJ1-1 | 13 | - | - | TRBV29-1 | TGCAGCGCTACCGGGACGGAGAACACTGAAGCTTTCTTT | CSATGTENTEAFF
TRBJ1-2 | 14 | - | - | TRBV6-5 | TGTGCCAGCAGTTACAGATCGGCCACCTATGGCTACACCTTC | CASSYRSATYGYTF
TRBJ2-2 | 15 | - | - | TRBV28 | TGTGCCAGCAGTTTACTTATGGTAGTAGGCGGGGAGCTGTTTTTT | CASSLLMVVGGELFF
TRBJ1-1 | 17 | - | - | TRBV12-2 | TGTGCAAGTCGTGACCTGGTTAGACACTCTGTCGACACTGAAGCTTTCTTT | CASRDLVRHSVDTEAFF
TRBJ1-1 | 14 | - | - | TRBV2 | TGTGCCAGCAGTTTGAAAGGGGGTAGCACTGAAGCTTTCTTT | CASSLKGGSTEAFF
TRBJ2-5 | 12 | - | - | TRBV7-9 | TGTGCCAGCAGCTTAGTTCCGGAGACCCAGTACTTC | CASSLVPETQYF
TRBJ2-1 | 18 | TRBD1 | - | TRBV10-1 | TGCGCCAGCAGTGAGCGACCCGGGACAGAAAGCTCCTACAATGAGCAGTTCTTC | CASSERPGTESSYNEQFF
TRBJ2-7 | 14 | - | once | TRBV7-2 | TGTGCCAGCAGCTCCGGGGGCAGCTCCTACGAGCAGTACTTC | CASSSGGSSYEQYF
TRBJ1-2 | 16 | - | - | TRBV4-1 | TGCGCCAGCAGCCAAGAAAGGGGTGCGGGAAACTATGGCTACACCTTC | CASSQERGAGNYGYTF
TRBJ1-5 | 18 | - | - | TRBV28 | TGTGCCAGCAGTGGTGGGGGTCTTAGGCAGTCTCAAAATCAGCCCCAGCATTTT | CASSGGGLRQSQNQPQHF
TRBJ2-7 | 17 | TRBD1 | - | TRBV7-6 | TGTGCCAGCAGCGAAGGACAGGGGGTTTCGAGCTCCTACGAGCAGTACTTC | CASSEGQGVSSSYEQYF
TRBJ2-1 | 16 | - | - | TRBV6-5 | TGTGCCAGCAGTTACGGCGGTGGGCTTTCCTACAATGAGCAGTTCTTC | CASSYGGGLSYNEQFF
TRBJ2-5 | 14 | TRBD2 | few | TRBV19 | TGTGCCAGTAGTAAGGCTAGCGGGGTAGAGACCCAGTACTTC | CASSKASGVETQYF